The 4 T cell receptor beta chains given below trace back to one sample, sequenced in a study of glioma-infiltrating T cells. TCR alpha and beta CDR3 regions were amplified from RNA using iRepertoire nested multiplex PCR. In TCRdb, the multiplex PCR reads were re-called with MiXCR into one record per CDR3 protein. The sample includes fewer than 250,000 distinct CDR3 sequences, approximately 30% of them seen just once. The sequenced material came from glioma tissue, nonneoplastic brain tissue, or PBMCs (not recorded which). The receptor source for this set is a human donor with low-grade glioma or glioblastoma, undergoing nonglioma brain surgery, or in good health (not recorded which).

This clonotype was observed once. A much larger clone differs from this one at a single base, so this may be a read error. This sequence joins TRBV7-9 and TRBJ1-1; D gene unclear. This CDR3 has 14 residues. V dropped 2 bases and J dropped 3 bases, with 10 bases sitting between them. Per the germline V gene, CDR1 is SEHNR and CDR2 is FQNEAQ (reference sequence). The CDR3 region is CASSLHGGDTEAFF. In nucleotides, the CDR3 is TGTGCCAGCAGCTTACACGGCGGGGACACTGAAGCTTTCTTT. Complete variable domain (other parts from reference TRBV7-9 and TRBJ1-1): DTGVSQNPRHKITKRGQNVTFRCDPISEHNRLYWYRQTLGQGPEFLTYFQNEAQLEKSRLLSDRFSAERPKGSFSTLEIQRTEQGDSAMYLCASSLHGGDTEAFFGQGTRLTVV.

The DNA for the CDR3 is TGTGCCAGCAGCCCCCCGGGGGAGTCAAGGGGCGAGCAGTACTTC. This sequence encodes CASSPPGESRGEQYF. The genes are TRBV3-1 and TRBJ2-7, with D perhaps matching TRBD2 (6 bases). Germline V CDR1 and CDR2: LGHDT, YNNKEL (reference sequence). The V end lost 4 bases, the J end lost 6 bases, and 19 bases lay between the germline ends. CDR3 length equals 15 residues.

The chain carries TRBV5-6 and TRBJ1-1; 9 bases are shared with TRBD1. With V trimmed by 1 base and J by 5 bases, 9 bases remained unmatched. Germline CDR1 SGHDT, CDR2 YYEEEE. The CDR3 consists of 16 residues. The CDR3 sequence is CASSLPGTGIFTEAFF. The CDR3 nucleotides read TGTGCCAGCAGCTTGCCCGGGACAGGGATCTTTACTGAAGCTTTCTTT.

This clonotype was recorded only once. The limits of the CDR3 on the DNA are not certain, so only TCRdb's listed CDR3 is given. The gene calls are TRBV7-2 and TRBJ2-3. The germline V gene has CDR1 SGHTA and CDR2 FQGNSA. The CDR3 numbers 18 amino acids, ends counted. The CDR3: CASSFYICSAWDTDTQYF.